This T cell receptor beta chain was observed in a study of T cell responses to AZD1222 COVID-19 vaccine. Study-wide findings and caveats: Baseline antibody screening turned up just a handful of seropositive AZD1222 recipients. White British donors predominated, females outnumbered males, and clonal diversity was possibly underestimated. Following two doses of AZD1222, Spike-specific TCR breadth and depth rose. Samples come after the peak T cell response, not at day 14.

In regard to this clone: Antigen unknown.

With V trimmed by 5 bases and J by 8 bases, 8 bases remained unmatched. The length of the CDR3 is 15 residues. Germline CDR1 is LNHDA and CDR2 is SQIVND (reference sequence). Produced via immunoSEQ multiplex PCR; TCRdb's table is partial and in-frame only. The repertoire holds some 99,000 clones, about 89% seen once, with 7% to 9% in the top ten. The sample was peripheral blood, taken on day 0 of AZD1222 vaccination. This clonotype was sampled from an adult in good health. The chain joins TRBV19 to TRBJ2-2; TRBD1 agrees at 10 bases. CDR3 sequence (DNA): TGTGCCAGTAGTTCCCGACAGGGGGCCTTGGGGGAGCTGTTTTTT. Amino acids: CASSSRQGALGELFF.